These 29 T cell receptor beta chains originate from one sample sequenced in a study of shared clonotypes between healthy human individuals (dated by TCRdb to the early 2020s). To prepare the library, the immunoSEQ multiplex PCR assay was applied. In its TCRdb copy, this immuneACCESS table keeps in-frame sequences only and misses some clones. Where compared with another copy, unresolved V genes explain less than half of these, and the others have no known cause. The sample table shows some 2,100,000 clones, and roughly 95% are seen once. The ten largest clones take up 0.13% of the sample. Sequencing used naive CD4+ T cells sorted from blood. This specimen's cell subset or site label, interpreted: CD45RA+ positively selected. The source is a man aged 18 to 29 in good health.

V gene TRBV30 combines with J gene TRBJ2-1; TRBD2 might be the D (5 bases). The CDR3 totals 14 residues. Trimming pared 4 bases from V and 0 bases from J, leaving 10 bases between. Germline assignment: CDR1 GTSNPN and CDR2 SVGIG (reference sequence). CDR3 nucleotide sequence: TGTGCCTGGAAGACTGGGAGCTCCTACAATGAGCAGTTCTTC. Its translation: CAWKTGSSYNEQFF.

The chain employs TRBV5-1 and TRBJ2-3; tentatively, D is TRBD2 (6 bases). Deletions cut 1 base from V and 6 bases from J, with 15 bases between. The germline CDR1 and CDR2 sequences are SGHRS and YFSETQ. The CDR3 length is 15 residues. The DNA of the CDR3 is TGCGCCAGCAGCTTGTCGCGACTAGATGGGGATACGCAGTATTTT. Encoded protein: CASSLSRLDGDTQYF.

The chain has TRBV2 and TRBJ2-5; D may match TRBD1 or TRBD2 (5 bases each). V lost 4 bases and J 0 bases, leaving 9 bases between the germline ends. The CDR3 runs to 14 residues. The germline gives CDR1 SNHLY, CDR2 FYNNEI. The CDR3: CASSVGGNQETQYF. The DNA of the CDR3 is TGTGCCAGCAGTGTTGGGGGAAACCAAGAGACCCAGTACTTC.

This clone was picked up one time. The chain joins TRBV5-6 to TRBJ1-5, with no clear D. The CDR3 extends over 11 amino acids. From germline, CDR1 is SGHDT and CDR2 YYEEEE. Trimming took 0 bases from V and 11 from J, leaving 6 bases between them. This CDR3 is CASSLGGAQHF. The CDR3 DNA sequence: TGTGCCAGCAGCTTGGGAGGTGCCCAGCATTTT.

J is TRBJ2-2 and V is TRBV7-2, with D unresolved. The germline V gene has CDR1 SGHTA and CDR2 FQGNSA. The length of the CDR3 is 14 residues. V was trimmed by 5 bases and J by 1 base, leaving 8 bases between them. DNA for the CDR3: TGTGCCAGCAGCGACACGATGAACACCGGGGAGCTGTTTTTT. Amino acids: CASSDTMNTGELFF.

The V and J genes are TRBV9 and TRBJ1-6; no reliable D call. The V end lost 1 base, the J end lost 3 bases, and 5 bases lay between the germline ends. Germline lookup yields CDR1 SGDLS and CDR2 YYNGEE. The CDR3 length is 14 residues. The CDR3 here is CASSVIGYNSPLHF. For the CDR3, the DNA is TGTGCCAGCAGCGTAATCGGCTATAATTCACCCCTCCACTTT.

This chain connects TRBV9 to TRBJ1-6, with D possibly being TRBD1 (6 bases). CDR1 SGDLS and CDR2 YYNGEE come from the germline V gene. V lost 3 bases and J lost 9, with 16 bases in between. The CDR3 is 15 amino acids. The CDR3 bases are TGTGCCAGCAGCGATCTTCGACAGGTCGGTTCACCCCTCCACTTT. Its protein product is CASSDLRQVGSPLHF.

This clone was observed a single time. This sequence joins TRBV5-1 and TRBJ1-5; D remains unclear. CDR1 is SGHRS, CDR2 YFSETQ, per germline. V was trimmed by 1 base and J by 5 bases, leaving 13 bases between them. The CDR3 length is 15 residues. This CDR3 reads CASSLYPSLDQPQHF. The CDR3 coding sequence is TGCGCCAGCAGCTTGTATCCCTCTCTCGATCAGCCCCAGCATTTT. Combining the CDR3 with reference TRBV5-1 and TRBJ1-5 gives the whole variable domain KAGVTQTPRYLIKTRGQQVTLSCSPISGHRSVSWYQQTPGQGLQFLFEYFSETQRNKGNFPGRFSGRQFSNSRSEMNVSTLELGDSALYLCASSLYPSLDQPQHFGDGTRLSIL.

V and J are TRBV7-2 and TRBJ2-1; perhaps TRBD1 as D (6 bases). The germline V gene has CDR1 SGHTA and CDR2 FQGNSA. Trimming removed 5 bases from V and 6 bases from J, with 20 bases in between. CDR3 length: 16 amino acids. Written as DNA, the CDR3 is TGTGCCAGCAGCCCCCTCGGGACACGGCTCTCCAATGAGCAGTTCTTC. Translation gives CASSPLGTRLSNEQFF. The whole variable domain, filled in from reference TRBV7-2 and TRBJ2-1, reads GAGVSQSPSNKVTEKGKDVELRCDPISGHTALYWYRQSLGQGLEFLIYFQGNSAPDKSGLPSDRFSAERTGGSVSTLTIQRTQQEDSAVYLCASSPLGTRLSNEQFFGPGTRLTVL.

The chain uses TRBV6-6 and TRBJ1-3; D not certain. V was cut by 7 bases and J by 1 base, with 8 bases left in between. The germline CDR1 and CDR2 sequences are MNHNY and SVGAGI (reference sequence). The CDR3 runs 13 residues. CDR3 region: CASMPGSGNTIYF. The CDR3 DNA reads as TGTGCCAGCATGCCGGGGTCTGGAAACACCATATATTTT.

V gene TRBV28 combines with J gene TRBJ1-4, with a tentative D call TRBD1 (5 bases). CDR3 length equals 14 residues. CDR1 is MDHEN and CDR2 is SYDVKM in the germline V gene. Trimming removed 3 bases at V and 7 bases at J, with 12 bases between. The CDR3 DNA reads TGTGCCAGCAGTTTCAGGGAACCACCTGAAAAACTGTTTTTT. Translating gives CASSFREPPEKLFF.

On this clone itself: This same CDR3 is encoded by further DNA sequences in the sample. This chain uses TRBV7-2 with TRBJ2-5; 11 nucleotides line up with TRBD1. The CDR3 is 14 amino acids. Unmatched junction bases numbered 2, after V lost 3 bases and J lost 5 bases. Germline assignment: CDR1 SGHTA and CDR2 FQGNSA. DNA of the CDR3: TGTGCCAGCAGCTTGGGGACAGGGGGTGAGACCCAGTACTTC. This sequence encodes CASSLGTGGETQYF.

The table lists this clone with a count of one. The chain uses TRBV13 and TRBJ2-1; TRBD2 might be the D (6 bases). Trimming left V 5 bases short and J 7 bases short, with 18 bases between. Germline V gene lookup returns CDR1 PRHDT and CDR2 FYEKMQ (reference sequence). There are 15 residues in the CDR3. The DNA of the CDR3 is TGTGCCAGCAGCCCCGTCACTAGCCCTACTAATGAGCAGTTCTTC. Translation: CASSPVTSPTNEQFF.

The CDR3 is CASSIAASGNEQYF. Written as DNA, the CDR3 is TGTGCCAGTAGTATAGCTGCTTCAGGGAACGAGCAGTACTTC. The genes are TRBV19 and TRBJ2-7, with D tentatively TRBD1 (5 bases). CDR3 length: 14 residues. V dropped 1 base and J dropped 5 bases, with 12 bases sitting between them. The germline V gene encodes CDR1 LNHDA and CDR2 SQIVND (reference sequence).

The genes are TRBV30 and TRBJ2-1, with a possible D match to TRBD2 (5 bases). Germline assignment: CDR1 GTSNPN and CDR2 SVGIG (reference sequence). Deletions cut 5 bases from V and 0 bases from J, with 17 bases between. The CDR3 covers 16 residues. The DNA for the CDR3 is TGTGCCTGGTCCATAACGGGATTAAACTCCTACAATGAGCAGTTCTTC. It encodes CAWSITGLNSYNEQFF.

The V gene is TRBV4-2, the J gene TRBJ2-3, with 8 bases aligning to TRBD2. Germline-derived CDR1 and CDR2 are LGHNA and YNFKEQ. The junction had 9 bases not matched to a gene; V was cut back by 5 bases and J by 2 bases. The CDR3 has 16 residues. The CDR3 DNA reads as TGTGCCAGCAGCGTGGCGGGAGGCAGGAACACAGATACGCAGTATTTT. Amino acid sequence: CASSVAGGRNTDTQYF.

The rearrangement links TRBV4-1 to TRBJ1-3, with 9 positions matching TRBD1. The CDR3 runs 17 residues. Germline lookup yields CDR1 MGHRA and CDR2 YSYEKL. With V trimmed by 6 bases and J by 4 bases, 13 bases remained unmatched. The CDR3 coding sequence is TGCGCCAGCAGTCCTAGGAGGGGACAGGGAGCAGGAAACACCATATATTTT. Translating gives CASSPRRGQGAGNTIYF.

The CDR3 reads CAWSVPGGYNSPLHF. In DNA, the CDR3 is TGTGCCTGGAGTGTTCCCGGGGGCTATAATTCACCCCTCCACTTT. The rearrangement joins TRBV30 to TRBJ1-6, with D possibly matching TRBD1 (5 bases). Trimming left V 0 bases short and J 3 bases short, with 9 bases between. CDR1 is GTSNPN, CDR2 SVGIG, per germline (reference sequence). CDR3 size: 15 residues.

In regard to this clone: At the DNA level, this CDR3 is encoded by other sequences in the same sample as well. The V and J genes are TRBV5-1 and TRBJ1-2; no firm D call. Germline values: CDR1 SGHRS, CDR2 YFSETQ. The CDR3 runs to 13 residues. The ends were cut back, 0 bases at V and 4 bases at J, with 7 bases in the middle. In DNA, the CDR3 is TGCGCCAGCAGCTTGGACAGTCTCTATGGCTACACCTTC. Translating gives CASSLDSLYGYTF.

The chain employs TRBV25-1 and TRBJ2-3, with TRBD2 matching over 11 bases. This CDR3 is 17 amino acids long. Germline CDR1 reads MGHDK; CDR2 reads SYGVNS. V was clipped by 6 bases and J by 2 bases; unmatched bases: 10. The CDR3 region has the DNA TGTGCCAGCAGACCGAGGACTAGCGGGTTTAACACAGATACGCAGTATTTT. Its translation is CASRPRTSGFNTDTQYF. The full variable domain, in which reference TRBV25-1 and TRBJ2-3 provide the parts outside the CDR3, is EADIYQTPRYLVIGTGKKITLECSQTMGHDKMYWYQQDPGMELHLIHYSYGVNSTEKGDLSSESTVSRIRTEHFPLTLESARPSHTSQYLCASRPRTSGFNTDTQYFGPGTRLTVL.

The chain employs TRBV28 and TRBJ2-5; 10 bases match TRBD2. Germline CDR1 is MDHEN and CDR2 is SYDVKM. The CDR3 length is 15 residues. Trimming at V came to 6 bases and at J to 5 bases, leaving 9 bases not matched to a gene. Here the CDR3 reads CASRQAGGFRETQYF. In DNA, the CDR3 is TGTGCCAGCAGACAAGCGGGGGGGTTTCGGGAGACCCAGTACTTC. The entire variable domain, with the rest obtained from reference TRBV28 and TRBJ2-5, is as follows: DVKVTQSSRYLVKRTGEKVFLECVQDMDHENMFWYRQDPGLGLRLIYFSYDVKMKEKGDIPEGYSVSREKKERFSLILESASTNQTSMYLCASRQAGGFRETQYFGPGTRLLVL.

The genes are TRBV30 and TRBJ1-2; 10 bases line up with TRBD1. The J segment lost 6 bases and the V segment lost 1 base, leaving 14 bases of the junction unmatched. CDR3 length: 17 residues. Germline CDR1 reads GTSNPN; CDR2 reads SVGIG (reference sequence). The CDR3 loop is CAWSALARDRGWNGYTF. The CDR3 nucleotides read TGTGCCTGGAGTGCTCTCGCCCGGGACAGGGGATGGAATGGCTACACCTTC.

The rearrangement links TRBV5-1 to TRBJ2-3; TRBD2 agrees at 12 bases. Germline trimming cut 2 bases from V and 3 bases from J; bases unmatched to any gene: 13. Germline V gene lookup returns CDR1 SGHRS and CDR2 YFSETQ. The CDR3 is 19 amino acids. This CDR3 is CASSFLPSGGAGVTDTQYF. The CDR3 nucleotides are TGCGCCAGCAGCTTCCTACCTAGCGGGGGGGCCGGTGTGACAGATACGCAGTATTTT.

J is TRBJ2-7 and V is TRBV5-3, with TRBD2 as a possible D gene (6 bases). TRBV5-3 qualifies as an ORF whose function is uncertain. The CDR3 spans 20 residues. V shed 0 bases and J shed 2 bases, with 27 bases lying between them. The CDR3 spells CARSLGSEVAVKRGPYEQYF. The DNA of the CDR3 is TGTGCCAGAAGCTTGGGATCGGAGGTAGCGGTGAAAAGGGGCCCCTACGAGCAGTACTTC.

The V gene is TRBV5-4, the J gene TRBJ1-1; D perhaps matches TRBD1 (6 bases). The germline V gene has CDR1 SGHNT and CDR2 YYREEE (reference sequence). V was shortened by 4 bases and J by 1 base, with 11 bases between the two germline ends. The CDR3 extends over 14 amino acids. The CDR3 reads CASSHQDRNTEAFF. CDR3 DNA sequence: TGTGCCAGCAGCCACCAGGACAGGAACACTGAAGCTTTCTTT.

The sample holds one count of this clone. This rearrangement joins TRBV10-1 to TRBJ2-7, with D possibly being TRBD2 (6 bases). V lost 4 bases and J 2 bases, leaving 12 bases between the germline ends. The CDR3 loop spans 14 amino acids. Germline values: CDR1 WNHNN, CDR2 SYGVQD (reference sequence). For the CDR3, the DNA is TGCGCCAGCAGTGCCGGAGGGGACCCCTACGAGCAGTACTTC. Translating it yields CASSAGGDPYEQYF.

The J gene is TRBJ2-5, the V gene TRBV27, with TRBD1 matching 8 bases. Per the germline V gene, CDR1 is MNHEY and CDR2 is SMNVEV (reference sequence). V lost 10 bases to trimming and J lost 5 bases; unmatched junction nucleotides: 15. CDR3 length equals 15 residues. The CDR3 here is CATALRQGAWETQYF. DNA of the CDR3: TGTGCCACCGCCCTAAGGCAGGGGGCCTGGGAGACCCAGTACTTC.

V and J are TRBV2 and TRBJ1-2, with a weak D call TRBD1 (6 bases). Germline V CDR1 and CDR2: SNHLY, FYNNEI. V dropped 3 bases and J dropped 2 bases, with 7 bases sitting between them. This CDR3 is built from 13 residues. The CDR3 DNA reads TGTGCCAGCAGTGAGGACAGAAACTATGGCTACACCTTC. It encodes CASSEDRNYGYTF.

The chain is built from TRBV5-1 and TRBJ1-2, with unresolved D. The length of the CDR3 is 14 residues. Looked up from germline, CDR1 is SGHRS and CDR2 is YFSETQ. Trimming left V 0 bases short and J 2 bases short, with 8 bases between. The CDR3 DNA reads as TGCGCCAGCAGCTTGGCCGGGCACAACTATGGCTACACCTTC. Translation: CASSLAGHNYGYTF. Complete variable domain (other parts from reference TRBV5-1 and TRBJ1-2): KAGVTQTPRYLIKTRGQQVTLSCSPISGHRSVSWYQQTPGQGLQFLFEYFSETQRNKGNFPGRFSGRQFSNSRSEMNVSTLELGDSALYLCASSLAGHNYGYTFGSGTRLTVV.